The present TCR beta chain was sequenced within a study of a mutant IDH1 vaccine in newly diagnosed glioma. Whole-study context: Vaccines were begun 4-6 weeks after radiotherapy alone, or with temozolomide cycles. Previous care, which was radiotherapy, temozolomide, or both, most often involved both.

Time point here: week 35, safety follow-up. The study gave 300 ug of mutant IDH1 20-mer peptide per vaccine dose, with topical imiquimod. The study enrolled donors with new WHO grade 3 or 4 IDH1-mutant, ATRX-lost astrocytomas. CDR1 is MGHDK, CDR2 SYGVNS, per germline. The CDR3 sequence is 14 residues long. The germline V and J ends were trimmed by 3 bases and 1 base, with 4 bases remaining between them. Generated by immunoSEQ multiplex PCR, the TCRdb table keeps only in-frame clones and is missing some. The data contain roughly 32,000 clones, roughly 80% of them singletons. To note about this clone: Its antigen remains unknown.

The V gene is TRBV25-1, the J gene TRBJ2-6; D remains ambiguous. The origin of this receptor is a young woman with glioma. Here the sequenced sample was PBMCs, taken from a glioma patient whose treatment included an IDH1 peptide vaccine. The CDR3 bases are TGTGCCAGCAGTGATCTGTCTGGGGCCAACGTCCTGACTTTC. It yields the protein CASSDLSGANVLTF.